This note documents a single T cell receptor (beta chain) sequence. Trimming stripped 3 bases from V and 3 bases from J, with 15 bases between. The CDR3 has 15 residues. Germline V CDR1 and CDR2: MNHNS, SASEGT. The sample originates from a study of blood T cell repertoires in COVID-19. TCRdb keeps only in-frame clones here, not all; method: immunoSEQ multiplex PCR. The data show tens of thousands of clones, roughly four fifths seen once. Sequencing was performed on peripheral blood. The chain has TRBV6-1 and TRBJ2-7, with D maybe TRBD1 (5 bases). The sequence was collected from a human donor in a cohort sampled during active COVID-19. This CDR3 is CASSDRWGEYYEQYF. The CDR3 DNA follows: TGTGCCAGCAGTGACCGCTGGGGCGAATACTACGAGCAGTACTTC.